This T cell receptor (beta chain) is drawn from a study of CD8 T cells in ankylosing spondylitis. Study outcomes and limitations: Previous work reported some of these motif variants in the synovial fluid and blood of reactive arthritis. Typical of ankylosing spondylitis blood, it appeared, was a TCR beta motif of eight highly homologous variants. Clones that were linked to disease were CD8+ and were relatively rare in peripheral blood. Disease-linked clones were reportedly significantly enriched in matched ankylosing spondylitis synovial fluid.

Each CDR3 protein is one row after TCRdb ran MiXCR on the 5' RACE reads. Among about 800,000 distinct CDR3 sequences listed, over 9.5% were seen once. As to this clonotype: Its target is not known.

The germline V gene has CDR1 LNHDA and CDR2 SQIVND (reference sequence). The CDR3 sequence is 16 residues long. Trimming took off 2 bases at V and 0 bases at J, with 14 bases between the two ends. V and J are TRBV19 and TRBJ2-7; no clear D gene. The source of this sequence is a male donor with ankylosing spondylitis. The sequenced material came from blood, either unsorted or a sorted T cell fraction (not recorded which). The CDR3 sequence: CASSIRHSQFSYEQYF. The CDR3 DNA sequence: TGTGCCAGTAGTATAAGACACAGTCAATTCTCCTACGAGCAGTACTTC.